This T cell receptor beta chain comes out of a study of shared clonotypes between healthy human individuals. The study, taken as a whole, reports: Sampling used blood alone; tissue repertoires probably differ.

This clone occurred once. Its antigen is not known. How the authors handled the data: There were no quality scores in the junction-only immunoSEQ sequences, so filtering differed. Generated by immunoSEQ multiplex PCR, the TCRdb table keeps only in-frame clones and is missing some. V, J and clone size are those of that table, while D and trimming were read from the DNA. The repertoire has over a million clones, roughly 95% of them found once; the top ten carry approximately 1.1%. The sequence was obtained from a man between 25 and 39 years old in good health. Material: naive CD4+ T cells sorted from blood. Subset reported: CD45RA+ positively selected.

The CDR3 DNA reads as TGTGCCACGACGATAGACAGGGGACTTTACAATGAGCAGTTCTTC. It yields the protein CATTIDRGLYNEQFF. The chain carries TRBV10-3 and TRBJ2-1; 8 nucleotides match TRBD1. There are 15 residues in the CDR3. J gave up 4 bases and V 10 bases, and 12 bases lay outside the gene matches. Germline V gene data show CDR1 as ENHRY and CDR2 as SYGVKD.